This is a list of T cell receptor beta chains from one sample in a study of cytomegalovirus exposure and HLA in healthy donors. Sequencing used immunoSEQ multiplex PCR; TCRdb keeps in-frame clones, though not all of them. Altogether 150,000 to 200,000 clones are present, 82% being singletons, with the ten largest covering 5.5% to 7%. The sample consisted of PBMCs. The receptors shown here come from a woman aged 50 to 65 in good health and CMV-seropositive. Each CDR3 is given with its conserved first and last residue. Fields, in order: D gene, V gene, clone size, J gene, CDR3 length, CDR3 DNA, CDR3 protein. D genes are given only for firm matches. Rows may omit the clone size; those that give it use once, few, many or a size class.

NA	TRBV10-3	NA	TRBJ1-1	16	TGTGCCATCAGTGAAGGGACTTTTTCTCCGCGGAGTGAAGCTTTCTTT	CAISEGTFSPRSEAFF
TRBD2	TRBV5-1	NA	TRBJ2-1	19	TGCGCCAGCAGCCCATGGGGACTAGCGGGAGCTAACTCCTACAATGAGCAGTTCTTC	CASSPWGLAGANSYNEQFF
NA	TRBV27	NA	TRBJ1-1	14	TGTGCCAGCAGCCAGGGGATCGTGAACACTGAAGCTTTCTTT	CASSQGIVNTEAFF
NA	TRBV7-2	NA	TRBJ2-1	13	TGTGCCAGCAGCTTAGCGAGGCCGGCTGAGCAGTTCTTC	CASSLARPAEQFF
NA	TRBV19	NA	TRBJ1-6	14	TGTGCCAGTAGTATCACAGGAGTTAATTCACCCCTCCACTTT	CASSITGVNSPLHF
NA	TRBV5-5	NA	TRBJ1-5	16	TGTGCCAGCAGCATACTCGTGCCGGGAGTCAATCAGCCCCAGCATTTT	CASSILVPGVNQPQHF
NA	TRBV2	NA	TRBJ2-1	13	TGTGCCAGCAGTGCCGACATATACAATGAGCAGTTCTTC	CASSADIYNEQFF
NA	TRBV5-1	NA	TRBJ1-1	18	TGCGCCAGCAGCTCGCCTTCGGCCTACGGGAGTATGAACACTGAAGCTTTCTTT	CASSSPSAYGSMNTEAFF
TRBD1	TRBV18	NA	TRBJ2-7	16	TGTGCCAGCTCACCGTTTGCCGGGACAGGGGTCCACGAGCAGTACTTC	CASSPFAGTGVHEQYF
TRBD1	TRBV5-6	NA	TRBJ2-5	16	TGTGCCAGCAGCTCCCGGGACAGGGGGTTCCAAGAGACCCAGTACTTC	CASSSRDRGFQETQYF
NA	TRBV13	NA	TRBJ2-1	14	TGTGCCAGCAGCGAAGACGGACTTTACAATGAGCAGTTCTTC	CASSEDGLYNEQFF
NA	TRBV6-5	NA	TRBJ2-2	14	TGTGCCAGCAGTTACTCTCTAGAGTCCGGGGAGCTGTTTTTT	CASSYSLESGELFF
NA	TRBV27	NA	TRBJ1-2	13	TGTGCCAGCAGTCCAGTCGACAGATATGGCTACACCTTC	CASSPVDRYGYTF
NA	TRBV9	NA	TRBJ1-4	14	TGTGCCAGCAGCGCGGGACATTTTAATGAAAAACTGTTTTTT	CASSAGHFNEKLFF
NA	TRBV5-4	NA	TRBJ1-1	16	TGTGCCAGCAGGCCCACCGGGACAAGCCGGGGAACTGAAGCTTTCTTT	CASRPTGTSRGTEAFF
NA	TRBV4-3	NA	TRBJ1-2	15	TGCGCCAGCAGCCAAGATCGCGGGCTAAAGTATGGCTACACCTTC	CASSQDRGLKYGYTF
TRBD2	TRBV4-1	NA	TRBJ2-7	16	TGCGCCAGCAGCCAAGGGACTAGCGGGAGGAAATACGAGCAGTACTTC	CASSQGTSGRKYEQYF
TRBD1	TRBV5-1	NA	TRBJ2-7	15	TGCGCCAGCAGCTTAGACAGGGGACGTATCAGCGAGCAGTACTTC	CASSLDRGRISEQYF
TRBD2	TRBV6-4	once	TRBJ2-1	14	TGTGCCAGCAGTGACGTAGCGGGGAGGGTTGAGCAGTTCTTC	CASSDVAGRVEQFF
TRBD1	TRBV6-5	few	TRBJ1-2	13	TGTGCCAGCAGTTGGGGGACAGCGTCCGGCTACACCTTC	CASSWGTASGYTF
TRBD1	TRBV7-2	once	TRBJ2-1	17	TGTGCCAGCAGCCCCCGCCCGACAGGGGTATCCTACAATGAGCAGTTCTTC	CASSPRPTGVSYNEQFF
NA	TRBV28	NA	TRBJ2-1	14	TGTGCCAGCAGCGCAGGGGCTGGGTACAATGAGCAGTTCTTC	CASSAGAGYNEQFF
TRBD2	TRBV7-9	NA	TRBJ2-5	15	TGTGCCAGCAGCTTAATCCAGCGGGGGGGAGAGACCCAGTACTTC	CASSLIQRGGETQYF
NA	TRBV11-2	NA	TRBJ1-1	15	TGTGCCAGCAGCCCTTCCTCGACAGGGAACACTGAAGCTTTCTTT	CASSPSSTGNTEAFF
TRBD2	TRBV14	NA	TRBJ2-5	13	TGTGCCAGCAGGGGACTAGGAGAAGAGACCCAGTACTTC	CASRGLGEETQYF
TRBD2	TRBV5-6	NA	TRBJ2-5	17	TGTGCCAGCAGCAAAGAGTCGCTAGCGGGATATAGGGAGACCCAGTACTTC	CASSKESLAGYRETQYF
TRBD1	TRBV9	once	TRBJ1-2	14	TGTGCCAGCAGCGTAGGGGACAGGGTTTATGGCTACACCTTC	CASSVGDRVYGYTF
TRBD1	TRBV15	NA	TRBJ2-5	14	TGTGCCACCAGCATCAGGGGGCAGCTAGAGACCCAGTACTTC	CATSIRGQLETQYF
NA	TRBV21-1	NA	TRBJ2-1	15	TGTGCCAGCAGCACTTCCGGGACAGTTTACAATGAGCAGTTCTTC	CASSTSGTVYNEQFF
TRBD2	TRBV5-1	NA	TRBJ2-7	18	TGCGCCAGCAGCTTGAGTCGATACGGTACTAGCGGGAGTTACGAGCAGTACTTC	CASSLSRYGTSGSYEQYF
TRBD2	TRBV5-4	once	TRBJ2-1	16	TGTGCCAGCAGCGGGGGACTAGCGGGAGGGGGAAATGAGCAGTTCTTC	CASSGGLAGGGNEQFF
NA	TRBV7-9	NA	TRBJ1-1	15	TGTGCCAGCAGCTTAAGTCAGGCAGGGGACACTGAAGCTTTCTTT	CASSLSQAGDTEAFF
NA	TRBV18	NA	TRBJ2-7	14	TGTGCCAGCTCACCAGACATTATCTCCTACGAGCAGTACTTC	CASSPDIISYEQYF
NA	TRBV15	NA	TRBJ1-1	15	TGTGCCACCAGCAGAGATCCTGGCCCGAACACTGAAGCTTTCTTT	CATSRDPGPNTEAFF
TRBD1	TRBV5-6	NA	TRBJ2-1	15	TGTGCCAGCAGCCTCCAGACAGGGGTCAACAATGAGCAGTTCTTC	CASSLQTGVNNEQFF
TRBD1	TRBV28	NA	TRBJ2-5	16	TGTGCCAGCGCGCCTCTCGGGACAGGGGATCAAGAGACCCAGTACTTC	CASAPLGTGDQETQYF
TRBD2	TRBV27	NA	TRBJ2-1	14	TGTGCCAGCAGCGGACTAGCGGGGCGGAATGAGCAGTTCTTC	CASSGLAGRNEQFF
TRBD2	TRBV5-1	NA	TRBJ2-4	13	TGCGCCAGCAGCCGGGACTACGGGGACATTCAGTACTTC	CASSRDYGDIQYF
TRBD1	TRBV15	NA	TRBJ2-6	18	TGTGCCACCAGCAGACCCGGGACAGGTCGCTCTGGGGCCAACGTTCTGACTTTC	CATSRPGTGRSGANVLTF
NA	TRBV25-1	few	TRBJ2-1	11	TGTGCCAGCAGTGTGCGCAATGAGCAGTTCTTC	CASSVRNEQFF
TRBD2	TRBV6-9	NA	TRBJ2-7	15	TGTGCCAGCAGGGGCAAGCGGGGGCCTCATTACGAGCAGTACTTC	CASRGKRGPHYEQYF
TRBD1	TRBV7-9	NA	TRBJ2-7	15	TGTGCCAGCAGCGGTCTTAGACAGGGGCCCTACGAGCAGTACTTC	CASSGLRQGPYEQYF
TRBD2	TRBV19	NA	TRBJ2-3	14	TGTGCCAGTAGTAAGACTAGCGGGGAAGATACGCAGTATTTT	CASSKTSGEDTQYF
TRBD2	TRBV5-1	NA	TRBJ2-7	18	TGCGCCAGCAGCTTGCCCCGCTTCGGGACTAGCGGGAGTTACGAGCAGTACTTC	CASSLPRFGTSGSYEQYF
TRBD2	TRBV11-2	NA	TRBJ2-7	15	TGTGCCAGCAGCCTTGTCGCGGGGGTCAGGTACGAGCAGTACTTC	CASSLVAGVRYEQYF
NA	TRBV13	NA	TRBJ2-7	16	TGTGCCAGCAGCTTGTTTGGCGGGGGCCGGCCCTACGAGCAGTACTTC	CASSLFGGGRPYEQYF
NA	TRBV6-1	NA	TRBJ1-4	15	TGTGCCAGCAGGGCCTGGACATCAACTAATGAAAAACTGTTTTTT	CASRAWTSTNEKLFF
TRBD2	TRBV27	NA	TRBJ2-7	17	TGTGCCAGCAGTTTATCTGGGAAGGTGGCTAGCGGCTACGAGCAGTACTTC	CASSLSGKVASGYEQYF